The entry that follows covers one T cell receptor beta chain sequence. Its cognate antigen is unknown. The sample belongs to a study of cytomegalovirus exposure and HLA in healthy donors. Study-wide points: Earlier findings revealed that most TCR beta V segments proved productive either about 87% or about 30% of the time.

PCR was performed using 60 Vbeta and 13 Jbeta primers. Sequencing was performed with immunoSEQ multiplex PCR; in TCRdb, only in-frame clones are kept and a portion is missing. Among 130,000 to 150,000 clones, more than 75% were seen once, and the ten largest hold over 2%. CDR3 length: 13 residues. V lost 6 bases to trimming and J lost 1 base, with 10 bases between them. In germline, CDR1 is KGHSH, CDR2 LQKENI. The clonotype was recovered from a woman between 18 and 29 years old in good health and CMV-seropositive. Sequencing was performed on PBMCs. This chain uses TRBV18 with TRBJ2-7; no reliable D call. The CDR3 loop reads CASSQHKSYEQYF. Written as DNA, the CDR3 is TGTGCCAGCTCGCAACACAAGTCCTACGAGCAGTACTTC.